The 21 T cell receptor beta chains below come from one sample, sequenced in a study of T-cell reconstitution after alpha-beta-depleted transplantation in children. Findings and limits, study-wide: T-cell numbers and diversity, one year after transplant, stemmed largely from T cells that were newly produced.

Molecular barcoding with unique molecular identifiers was used for the TCRbeta library. TCRdb independently ran MiXCR on the PCR reads; one entry per CDR3 protein. The data hold a few hundred thousand distinct CDR3 sequences, with less than 9.5% observed a single time. These receptors have no identified antigens. The starting material was peripheral blood, obtained 360 days after TCRalphabeta/CD19-depleted stem cell transplant. The receptor set was obtained from a female patient aged 2 to 10 who had a stem cell transplant for Fanconi anemia, so the T cells may come from the graft donor.

The sample holds many counts of this clonotype. This rearrangement joins TRBV9 to TRBJ2-2, with TRBD2 identical over 9 bases. Germline V gives CDR1 SGDLS, CDR2 YYNGEE. There are 16 residues in the CDR3. With V trimmed by 2 bases and J by 4 bases, 6 bases remained unmatched. CDR3 nucleotides: TGTGCCAGCAGCGTGAGCGGGGGGTCCGCCACCGGGGAGCTGTTTTTT. Protein product: CASSVSGGSATGELFF.

This clonotype came up many times. CDR3 coding DNA: TGTGCCAGCGGCAGGGTCTTAACAGATACGCAGTATTTT. It codes for CASGRVLTDTQYF. This chain uses TRBV6-6 with TRBJ2-3; weak D call: TRBD1 (5 bases). V lost 8 bases and J lost 3, with 12 bases in between. The germline V gene has CDR1 MNHNY and CDR2 SVGAGI (reference sequence). The CDR3 runs to 13 residues.

The V gene is TRBV27, the J gene TRBJ1-1, with 11 nucleotides matching TRBD1. Trimming took 5 bases from V and 3 from J; bases not matched to a gene: 17. CDR1 MNHEY and CDR2 SMNVEV come from the germline V gene (reference sequence). CDR3 length equals 19 residues. Here the CDR3 reads CASSPRGTGGTSAYTEAFF. DNA for the CDR3: TGTGCCAGCAGTCCACGCGGGACAGGGGGAACGTCGGCGTACACTGAAGCTTTCTTT.

The gene calls are TRBV28 and TRBJ2-7; 7 nucleotides align to TRBD1. CDR3 length: 17 residues. Trimming removed 3 bases from V and 4 bases from J; junction bases left unmatched: 15. In germline, CDR1 is MDHEN, CDR2 SYDVKM. Here the CDR3 reads CASSFLRGGSRGYEQYF. For the CDR3, the DNA is TGTGCCAGCAGTTTTTTAAGAGGGGGCTCTAGAGGGTACGAGCAGTACTTC.

The chain employs TRBV27 and TRBJ2-7, with 7 bases matching TRBD2. The junction had 10 bases not matched to a gene; V was cut back by 4 bases and J by 4 bases. Germline values: CDR1 MNHEY, CDR2 SMNVEV (reference sequence). The CDR3 length is 15 residues. CDR3 nucleotides: TGTGCCAGCAGTTCCCCCGGGAGGATGACGTACGAGCAGTACTTC. Translation: CASSSPGRMTYEQYF.

This clonotype was counted ten times or more. The chain is built from TRBV25-1 and TRBJ1-4; no definite D call. The V end lost 1 base, the J end lost 6 bases, and 12 bases lay between the germline ends. CDR3 length equals 15 residues. The germline gives CDR1 MGHDK, CDR2 SYGVNS. The CDR3 spells CASSEWASTDEKLFF. For the CDR3, the DNA is TGTGCCAGCAGTGAATGGGCAAGTACGGATGAAAAACTGTTTTTT.

This clonotype was seen more than once but under ten times. The genes are TRBV30 and TRBJ2-1, with 7 positions matching TRBD2. This CDR3 comprises 13 residues. Per the germline V gene, CDR1 is GTSNPN and CDR2 is SVGIG (reference sequence). J lost 3 bases, V lost 4 bases, and 3 bases had no gene match. CDR3 sequence reads: CAWMGGSYNEQFF. DNA for the CDR3: TGTGCCTGGATGGGCGGGAGCTACAATGAGCAGTTCTTC.

This clonotype was counted many times. The V gene is TRBV4-1, the J gene TRBJ1-1; D unresolved. CDR3 size: 15 residues. CDR1 MGHRA and CDR2 YSYEKL come from the germline V gene. Trimming removed 0 bases at V and 8 bases at J, with 16 bases between. The CDR3 DNA reads TGCGCCAGCAGCCAAGACCCATCGCTAGTAGGAGAAGCTTTCTTT. Protein product: CASSQDPSLVGEAFF.

Ten or more counts support this clonotype. The chain links TRBV3-1 to TRBJ2-5; unclear D gene. This CDR3 is built from 15 residues. Germline lookup yields CDR1 LGHDT and CDR2 YNNKEL (reference sequence). Trimming stripped 0 bases from V and 7 bases from J, with 15 bases between. CDR3 sequence: CASSQDKLEIGTQYF. The CDR3 DNA reads TGTGCCAGCAGCCAAGATAAGTTAGAAATTGGGACCCAGTACTTC.

This clonotype was seen a handful of times. This sequence joins TRBV2 and TRBJ1-2; tentatively, D is TRBD1 (5 bases). Germline V gene lookup returns CDR1 SNHLY and CDR2 FYNNEI. V lost 3 bases and J lost 4, with 12 bases in between. The CDR3 length is 14 residues. CDR3 loop: CASSEEGKGYGYTF. Written as DNA, the CDR3 is TGTGCCAGCAGTGAGGAGGGGAAAGGCTATGGCTACACCTTC.

This clonotype has a count of ten or more. This rearrangement joins TRBV5-1 to TRBJ2-5, with 10 positions matching TRBD1. The J segment lost 4 bases and the V segment lost 8 bases, leaving 5 bases of the junction unmatched. CDR1 and CDR2 (germline): SGHRS, YFSETQ. The CDR3 is made up of 13 amino acids. This CDR3 reads CASGTGVGETQYF. DNA of the CDR3: TGCGCCAGTGGGACAGGGGTGGGAGAGACCCAGTACTTC.

This clonotype was seen repeatedly, ten times or more. The chain uses TRBV15 and TRBJ1-5, with TRBD1 matching over 9 bases. The germline V gene encodes CDR1 LNHNV and CDR2 YYDKDF (reference sequence). CDR3 size: 16 residues. V lost 1 base and J lost 6; bases outside the gene matches: 7. DNA for the CDR3: TGTGCCACCAGCAGAGGGGACAGGGACAGAGGTCAGCCCCAGCATTTT. Protein product: CATSRGDRDRGQPQHF.

In its sample, this clonotype was seen a few times. The J gene is TRBJ1-6, the V gene TRBV7-2, with D maybe TRBD1 (6 bases). CDR3 length equals 14 residues. Germline-derived CDR1 and CDR2 are SGHTA and FQGNSA. V was trimmed by 2 bases and J by 15 bases, leaving 17 bases between them. CDR3 bases: TGTGCCAGCAGCTTAATGACAGGTTATCACCGCCTCCACTTT. This sequence encodes CASSLMTGYHRLHF.

This clonotype was recorded a few times. The CDR3 region has the DNA TGTGCCAGCAGCGTAGAGGGGGTAGGCGAGGGGACCCAGTACTTC. Its translation: CASSVEGVGEGTQYF. This sequence joins TRBV9 and TRBJ2-5; D possibly corresponds to TRBD1 (6 bases). The CDR3 spans 15 residues. Germline V gene data show CDR1 as SGDLS and CDR2 as YYNGEE. With 0 bases removed from V and 7 bases from J, the gap between germline ends came to 16 bases.

This clonotype was seen repeatedly, ten times or more. The chain has TRBV12-3 or TRBV12-4 and TRBJ2-2, with 8 bases that match TRBD1. The CDR3 runs 16 residues. Germline trimming cut 6 bases from V and 1 base from J; bases unmatched to any gene: 7. CDR3 coding DNA: TGTGCCAGCAGCAGGGACAGGCATTTGAACACCGGGGAGCTGTTTTTT. Protein sequence: CASSRDRHLNTGELFF.

This clonotype was observed at least ten times. The chain is built from TRBV24-1 and TRBJ2-5; 8 bases agree with TRBD1. V gave up 3 bases and J gave up 7 bases; unmatched junction bases: 12. The CDR3 spans 16 residues. CDR1 and CDR2 (germline): KGHDR, SFDVKD. Written as DNA, the CDR3 is TGTGCCACCAGTGATGCATCAGGGGGCGCAGTCAGGACCCAGTACTTC. Translation: CATSDASGGAVRTQYF.

This clonotype was counted at least ten times. The chain recombines TRBV11-2 with TRBJ2-7, with no clear D. The CDR3 is 12 amino acids. V was cut by 4 bases and J by 3 bases, with 7 bases left in between. Looked up from germline, CDR1 is SGHAT and CDR2 is FQNNGV. The CDR3 DNA is TGTGCCAGCAGCTACGACAACTACGAGCAGTACTTC. Protein: CASSYDNYEQYF.

This clonotype was recorded many times. The V gene is TRBV28, the J gene TRBJ2-3; 8 bases map to TRBD1. Germline CDR1 MDHEN, CDR2 SYDVKM. V shed 3 bases and J 5 bases; nucleotides not matched to a gene: 10. This CDR3 comprises 16 residues. The CDR3 is CASSFLRAGGVDTQYF. DNA of the CDR3: TGTGCCAGCAGTTTCCTGAGGGCAGGGGGCGTAGATACGCAGTATTTT.

In this sample, this clonotype turned up a few times. The V call is TRBV4-3, the J call TRBJ2-1; 10 bases are shared with TRBD2. This CDR3 spans 17 amino acids. Germline trimming cut 1 base from V and 0 bases from J; bases unmatched to any gene: 3. From germline, CDR1 is LGHNA and CDR2 YSLEER. The CDR3 DNA is TGCGCCAGCAGCCAAGTGATAGCGGGGGGCTCCTACAATGAGCAGTTCTTC. This gives the protein CASSQVIAGGSYNEQFF.

As concerns this clonotype: The conserved phenylalanine or tryptophan is not found at the CDR3 terminus, so this likely reflects a read error. This chain joins TRBV5-1 and TRBJ1-2; 7 bases are shared with TRBD1. Germline CDR1 is SGHRS and CDR2 is YFSETQ. The CDR3 totals 14 residues. V was pared by 4 bases and J by 4 bases, with 7 bases of the junction left unmatched. This CDR3 is CASSPDRIFYGYTV. The CDR3, as DNA: TGCGCCAGCAGCCCGGACAGGATCTTCTATGGCTACACCGTC.

The sample holds many counts of this clonotype. The chain has TRBV7-9 and TRBJ2-7, with 7 positions matching TRBD1. Looked up from germline, CDR1 is SEHNR and CDR2 is FQNEAQ (reference sequence). Germline trimming cut 1 base from V and 3 bases from J; bases unmatched to any gene: 0. The CDR3 spans 13 residues. CDR3 protein: CASSLGDSYEQYV. In DNA, the CDR3 is TGTGCCAGCAGCTTAGGGGACAGCTACGAGCAGTACGTC.